This entry lists 27 T cell receptor beta chains sequenced from one sample in a study of blood T cell repertoires in COVID-19. Assay used: immunoSEQ multiplex PCR; TCRdb lists only in-frame clones, some missing. The sample records more than 95,000 clones, roughly 84% being singletons. The sample was peripheral blood. The receptor set was obtained from a human donor in a cohort sampled during active or convalescent COVID-19.

This sequence joins TRBV2 and TRBJ2-2; a possible D gene is TRBD2 (6 bases). The CDR3 runs to 16 residues. CDR1 and CDR2 from the germline V gene are SNHLY and FYNNEI. The V end lost 2 bases, the J end lost 6 bases, and 16 bases lay between the germline ends. The CDR3 here is CASSETPSAFSGELFF. For the CDR3, the DNA is TGTGCCAGCAGTGAAACGCCTAGCGCTTTTTCCGGGGAGCTGTTTTTT.

The J gene is TRBJ1-2, the V gene TRBV30; D is ambiguous. The CDR3 is 12 residues long. The V end lost 2 bases, the J end lost 8 bases, and 12 bases lay between the germline ends. Germline CDR1 reads GTSNPN; CDR2 reads SVGIG (reference sequence). The CDR3 loop reads CAWSREESGYTF. For the CDR3, the DNA is TGTGCCTGGAGTCGGGAAGAGAGCGGCTACACCTTC.

Only a few counts were recorded for this clone. The rearrangement links TRBV6-5 to TRBJ2-7, with a possible D match to TRBD2 (7 bases). Germline V gene data show CDR1 as MNHEY and CDR2 as SVGAGI. The V end lost 2 bases, the J end lost 4 bases, and 9 bases lay between the germline ends. The CDR3 is 13 amino acids. This chain's CDR3 is CASSYRGGYEQYF. The CDR3 DNA sequence: TGTGCCAGCAGTTACAGGGGGGGGTACGAGCAGTACTTC.

This chain joins TRBV5-5 and TRBJ1-4, with 8 bases fitting TRBD1. The CDR3 extends over 15 amino acids. Germline CDR1 SGHKS, CDR2 YYEKEE (reference sequence). V lost 1 base and J lost 6; bases outside the gene matches: 5. As DNA, the CDR3 is TGTGCCAGCAGCTTGCAAACAGGGGGAGATGAAAAACTGTTTTTT. Residues: CASSLQTGGDEKLFF.

The V and J genes are TRBV6-5 and TRBJ1-6; D may be TRBD1 (6 bases). The CDR3 is made up of 15 amino acids. V lost 3 bases to trimming and J lost 9 bases, with 15 bases between them. The germline CDR1 and CDR2 sequences are MNHEY and SVGAGI. CDR3 loop: CASSYEAGAISPLHF. The CDR3 region has the DNA TGTGCCAGCAGTTATGAAGCGGGGGCGATTTCACCCCTCCACTTT.

The chain has TRBV5-8 and TRBJ2-7, with 7 bases lining up with TRBD2. The germline gives CDR1 SGHTS, CDR2 YDEGEE. Losses at the gene ends were 0 bases for V and 0 bases for J; bases not matched to a gene: 3. The CDR3 runs to 15 residues. The CDR3 protein is CASSLGGGGSYEQYF. CDR3 sequence (DNA): TGTGCCAGCAGCTTGGGGGGCGGGGGCTCCTACGAGCAGTACTTC.

The V and J genes are TRBV25-1 and TRBJ2-6; D is unclear. This CDR3 has 14 residues. Trimming took 4 bases from V and 1 from J, leaving 5 bases between them. Germline V gene lookup returns CDR1 MGHDK and CDR2 SYGVNS. The CDR3 is CASSVQSGANVLTF. CDR3 DNA sequence: TGTGCCAGCAGTGTCCAATCTGGGGCCAACGTCCTGACTTTC.

This clone was detected a few times. This is likely a read error, given that the CDR3 carries no conserved phenylalanine or tryptophan at its end. The DNA is left out, because the CDR3 cannot be placed on it with certainty; the CDR3 is given as TCRdb lists it. The CDR3 here is CASSKALSGGGGPYEQYLSSG. This chain links TRBV21-1 with TRBJ2-7; TRBD2, the table's D call, was not compared with the DNA. TRBV21-1 is a recognized pseudogene. Termini included, the CDR3 measures 21 amino acids.

V and J are TRBV7-2 and TRBJ1-5; no clear D. CDR3 length: 13 amino acids. The V gene's germline CDR1 is SGHTA and CDR2 FQGNSA. V lost 8 bases to trimming and J lost 0 bases, with 8 bases between them. The CDR3 spells CASGTNSNQPQHF. The CDR3 region has the DNA TGTGCCAGCGGAACTAATAGCAATCAGCCCCAGCATTTT.

The chain carries TRBV7-8 and TRBJ1-1; 8 nucleotides match TRBD1. CDR1 is SGHVS, CDR2 FQNEAQ, per germline. CDR3 size: 13 residues. Trimming cost V 5 bases and J 10 bases; bases outside gene matches: 9. DNA of the CDR3: TGTGCCAGCAGCCCGCGACAGGGGATGGCAGCTTTCTTT. Protein sequence: CASSPRQGMAAFF.

V is TRBV6-5 and J is TRBJ2-7, with D possibly TRBD1 on 6 matching bases. The CDR3 consists of 12 residues. Germline CDR1 reads MNHEY; CDR2 reads SVGAGI. Trimming left V 5 bases short and J 6 bases short, with 11 bases between. In nucleotides, the CDR3 is TGTGCCAGCAGTAACAGGGTCAGCGAGCAGTACTTC. This encodes CASSNRVSEQYF.

The gene calls are TRBV6-6 and TRBJ1-1, with a tentative D call TRBD1 (6 bases). Germline values: CDR1 MNHNY, CDR2 SVGAGI (reference sequence). The CDR3 contains 13 residues. Trimming pared 8 bases from V and 3 bases from J, leaving 13 bases between. CDR3 residues: CASCTGSDTEAFF. The CDR3 nucleotides read TGTGCCAGCTGTACAGGGTCCGACACTGAAGCTTTCTTT.

The J gene is TRBJ2-7, the V gene TRBV3-1 (or the pseudogene TRBV3-2); TRBD2 agrees at 16 bases. This CDR3 has 15 residues. V dropped 8 bases and J dropped 7; count of bases not matched to a gene: 8. CDR1 and CDR2 (germline): LGHDT, YNNKEL (reference sequence). The CDR3 region is CASPGTSGGAGEQYF. The CDR3 bases are TGTGCCAGCCCCGGGACTAGCGGGGGGGCGGGGGAGCAGTACTTC.

This chain uses TRBV11-3 with TRBJ2-3, with TRBD2 matching over 11 bases. The CDR3 extends over 18 amino acids. Germline loops: CDR1 SGHNT, CDR2 YENEEA. V was clipped by 3 bases and J by 0 bases; unmatched bases: 8. CDR3 in amino acids: CASSFDLAGGLSTDTQYF. The CDR3 bases are TGTGCCAGCAGCTTCGATCTAGCGGGGGGCCTCAGCACAGATACGCAGTATTTT.

CDR3 nucleotide sequence: TGTGCCAGCAGCTTAACCGAGGGGGCGCGCGGAAACACCATATATTTT. Translating gives CASSLTEGARGNTIYF. V and J are TRBV7-2 and TRBJ1-3; 7 positions match TRBD1. The CDR3 covers 16 residues. Losses at the gene ends were 2 bases for V and 4 bases for J; bases not matched to a gene: 8. Germline V lookup: CDR1 SGHTA, CDR2 FQGNSA.

The V gene is TRBV2, the J gene TRBJ1-5; the match to TRBD1 covers 7 bases. Germline V gene sequence: CDR1 SNHLY, CDR2 FYNNEI. CDR3 length: 15 residues. V lost 5 bases to trimming and J lost 0 bases; unmatched junction nucleotides: 4. The CDR3 nucleotides are TGTGCCAGCAGTAAGGGGGCGGGTAGCAATCAGCCCCAGCATTTT. Amino acid sequence: CASSKGAGSNQPQHF.

The J gene is TRBJ2-3, the V gene TRBV7-9; perhaps TRBD1 as D (5 bases). Germline V gives CDR1 SEHNR, CDR2 FQNEAQ (reference sequence). There are 17 residues in the CDR3. Trimming cost V 5 bases and J 3 bases, with 21 bases left between them. As DNA, the CDR3 is TGTGCCAGCAGCAGGCTTCGGCCAGGGTGGGTGACAGATACGCAGTATTTT. Translating gives CASSRLRPGWVTDTQYF.

The chain couples TRBV5-1 to TRBJ2-3, with D tentatively TRBD1 (7 bases). This CDR3 is 16 amino acids long. CDR1 and CDR2 from the germline V gene are SGHRS and YFSETQ. The V and J ends lost 4 bases and 0 bases respectively, with 15 bases between them. CDR3 in DNA: TGCGCCAGCAGCCGTACAGGGGACTGGAGCACAGATACGCAGTATTTT. It encodes CASSRTGDWSTDTQYF.

This clone appeared a few times. The rearrangement uses TRBV7-9 and TRBJ1-4; D unclear. V was shortened by 5 bases and J by 6 bases, with 7 bases between the two germline ends. Germline-derived CDR1 and CDR2 are SEHNR and FQNEAQ (reference sequence). This CDR3 region has 12 residues. The CDR3 nucleotides read TGTGCCAGCAGCCTACTCGATGAAAAACTGTTTTTT. Its translation: CASSLLDEKLFF. The full variable domain, completed using reference TRBV7-9 and TRBJ1-4, is DTGVSQNPRHKITKRGQNVTFRCDPISEHNRLYWYRQTLGQGPEFLTYFQNEAQLEKSRLLSDRFSAERPKGSFSTLEIQRTEQGDSAMYLCASSLLDEKLFFGSGTQLSVL.

This clone was detected only once. This chain joins TRBV6-5 and TRBJ1-2; D gene unclear. The V gene lost 5 bases and the J gene lost 0 bases, with 10 bases spanning the gap. Looked up from germline, CDR1 is MNHEY and CDR2 is SVGAGI. This CDR3 region has 14 residues. The CDR3 DNA reads TGTGCCAGCAGTCGTCCCGGGACTAACTATGGCTACACCTTC. Translation gives CASSRPGTNYGYTF.

The chain is built from TRBV28 and TRBJ1-5, with D uncertain. Trimming took 1 base from V and 3 from J, leaving 7 bases between them. This CDR3 region has 14 residues. Germline V gene sequence: CDR1 MDHEN, CDR2 SYDVKM. The CDR3 reads CASSLSGSNQPQHF. In nucleotides, the CDR3 is TGTGCCAGCAGTTTATCCGGGTCCAATCAGCCCCAGCATTTT.

The J gene is TRBJ2-3, the V gene TRBV5-4, with D unresolved. Trimming pared 4 bases from V and 4 bases from J, leaving 4 bases between. Germline CDR1 reads SGHNT; CDR2 reads YYREEE (reference sequence). The CDR3 length is 11 residues. The CDR3 DNA reads as TGTGCCAGCAGCCTCTCAGATACGCAGTATTTT. Its protein product is CASSLSDTQYF.

The chain carries TRBV12-3 or TRBV12-4 and TRBJ2-2; D call uncertain. This CDR3 is built from 13 residues. Trimming shortened V by 3 bases and J by 6 bases, and 8 bases separated the two germline ends. Written as DNA, the CDR3 is TGTGCCAGCAGTTTTTCGAGCGCCGGGGAGCTGTTTTTT. It specifies CASSFSSAGELFF.

This chain connects TRBV7-3 to TRBJ2-3, with D possibly TRBD1 on 6 matching bases. Trimming took 2 bases from V and 0 from J, leaving 12 bases between them. Germline lookup yields CDR1 SGHTA and CDR2 FQGTGA. The CDR3 has 16 residues. The CDR3 DNA reads as TGTGCCAGCAGCTTACTAGGGGACACCAGCACAGATACGCAGTATTTT. This encodes CASSLLGDTSTDTQYF.

The chain is built from TRBV3-1 (or the pseudogene TRBV3-2) and TRBJ2-5; tentatively, D is TRBD1 (6 bases). The germline V and J ends were trimmed by 4 bases and 4 bases, with 19 bases remaining between them. The CDR3 covers 16 residues. Germline-derived CDR1 and CDR2 are LGHDT and YNNKEL (reference sequence). CDR3 in DNA: TGTGCCAGCAGCCTTTACCTCACAGGGTCCGGAGAGACCCAGTACTTC. Encoded protein: CASSLYLTGSGETQYF.

The chain uses TRBV12-3 or TRBV12-4 and TRBJ2-5, with TRBD1 matching 9 bases. V trimming: 4 bases; J trimming: 3 bases; junction bases outside the gene matches: 0. The CDR3 sequence is 13 residues long. In DNA, the CDR3 is TGTGCCAGCAGTTGGGACAGGGAAGAGACCCAGTACTTC. This sequence encodes CASSWDREETQYF.

This clone is a singleton in its sample. This rearrangement joins TRBV19 to TRBJ2-7; D gene ambiguous. Germline CDR1 reads LNHDA; CDR2 reads SQIVND (reference sequence). The CDR3 is made up of 10 amino acids. V was clipped by 8 bases and J by 2 bases, with 4 bases between them. The CDR3 loop is CASGTYEQYF. The CDR3 DNA follows: TGTGCCAGTGGCACCTACGAGCAGTACTTC.